This paragraph reports one TCR beta chain. The antigen remains undetermined. Germline CDR1 is SGHRS and CDR2 is YFSETQ. CDR3 length: 16 residues. Trimming took off 4 bases at V and 2 bases at J, with 19 bases between the two ends. The source of the sample is a study of cytomegalovirus exposure and HLA in healthy donors. Separate from the approximately 600-subject first cohort was the roughly 130-subject validation cohort, to which the donors belonged. The data were produced by immunoSEQ multiplex PCR, yet TCRdb's version contains in-frame clones alone and is incomplete. The sample lists a few hundred thousand clones, roughly 85% occurring once. The study's findings and limits: The finding came from a later analysis; first-cohort TCR clusters tended to co-occur in the 120 or so validation repertoires. Cytomegalovirus-associated TCR beta chains were listed, numbering under 200.

The specimen sequenced was PBMCs. The receptor's source is a young woman in good health and CMV-seronegative. The V gene is TRBV5-1, the J gene TRBJ2-7, with TRBD2 as a possible D gene (6 bases). The DNA for the CDR3 is TGCGCCAGCAGCCTACGAAGCGCGGGACTTACCTACGAGCAGTACTTC. Protein: CASSLRSAGLTYEQYF.